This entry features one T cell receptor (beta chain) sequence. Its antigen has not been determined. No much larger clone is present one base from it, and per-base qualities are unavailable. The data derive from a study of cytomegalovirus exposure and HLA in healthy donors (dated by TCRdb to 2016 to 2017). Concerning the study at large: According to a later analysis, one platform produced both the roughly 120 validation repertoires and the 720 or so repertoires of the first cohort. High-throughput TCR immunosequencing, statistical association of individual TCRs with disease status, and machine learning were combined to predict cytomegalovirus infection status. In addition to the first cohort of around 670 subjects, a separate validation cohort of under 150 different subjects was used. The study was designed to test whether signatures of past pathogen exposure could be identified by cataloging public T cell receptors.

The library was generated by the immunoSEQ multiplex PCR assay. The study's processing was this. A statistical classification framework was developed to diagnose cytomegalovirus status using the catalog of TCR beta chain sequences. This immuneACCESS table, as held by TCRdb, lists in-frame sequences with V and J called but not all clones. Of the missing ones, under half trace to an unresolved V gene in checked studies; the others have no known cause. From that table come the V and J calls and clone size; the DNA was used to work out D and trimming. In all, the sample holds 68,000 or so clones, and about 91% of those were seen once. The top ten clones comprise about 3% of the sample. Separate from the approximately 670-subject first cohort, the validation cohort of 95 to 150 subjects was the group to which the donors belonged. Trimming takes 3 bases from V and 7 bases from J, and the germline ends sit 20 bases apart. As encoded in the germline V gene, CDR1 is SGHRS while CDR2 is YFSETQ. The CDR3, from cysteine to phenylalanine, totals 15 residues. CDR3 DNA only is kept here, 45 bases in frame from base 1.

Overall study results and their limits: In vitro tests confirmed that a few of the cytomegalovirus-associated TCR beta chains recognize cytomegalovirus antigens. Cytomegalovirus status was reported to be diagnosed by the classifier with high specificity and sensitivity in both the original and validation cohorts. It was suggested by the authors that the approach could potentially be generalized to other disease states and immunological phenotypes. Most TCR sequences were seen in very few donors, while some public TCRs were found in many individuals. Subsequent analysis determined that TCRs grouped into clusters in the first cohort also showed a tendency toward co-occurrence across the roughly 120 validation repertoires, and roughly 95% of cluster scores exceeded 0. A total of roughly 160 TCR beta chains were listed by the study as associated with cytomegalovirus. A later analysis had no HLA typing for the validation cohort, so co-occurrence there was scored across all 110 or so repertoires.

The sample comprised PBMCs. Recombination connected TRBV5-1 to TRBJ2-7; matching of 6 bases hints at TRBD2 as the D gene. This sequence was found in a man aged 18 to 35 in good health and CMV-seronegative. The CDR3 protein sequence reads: CASSSTDPAGGEQYF. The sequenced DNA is TGCGCCAGCAGCTCCACCGACCCTGCCGGGGGAGAGCAGTACTTC. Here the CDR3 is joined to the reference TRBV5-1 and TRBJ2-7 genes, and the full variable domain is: KAGVTQTPRYLIKTRGQQVTLSCSPISGHRSVSWYQQTPGQGLQFLFEYFSETQRNKGNFPGRFSGRQFSNSRSEMNVSTLELGDSALYLCASSSTDPAGGEQYFGPGTRLTVT.